This T cell receptor (beta chain) was recorded in a study of patients and donors after allogeneic stem cell transplantation. TCRdb re-derived calls from the RT-PCR reads in MiXCR, one entry per CDR3 protein. The table has some 960,000 distinct CDR3 sequences, roughly 18% seen once. The CDR3 runs to 15 residues. Between the trimmed V and J ends, which lost 2 bases and 6 bases, there was a span of 15 bases. CDR1 and CDR2 from the germline V gene are MNHEY and SVGEGT. This clonotype came up a few times. The chain recombines TRBV6-2 or TRBV6-3 with TRBJ2-3, with a weak D call TRBD2 (5 bases). This receptor was identified in a human donor who was either an allogeneic HSCT recipient or a stem cell or donor lymphocyte infusion donor (not recorded which). It is not recorded whose cells these are; they may come from a transplant donor. Sequenced input: blood, either unsorted or a sorted T cell fraction (not recorded which). The CDR3 DNA follows: TGTGCCAGCAGTTACGAGCGAAACACGGGGGATACGCAGTATTTT. Its translation: CASSYERNTGDTQYF.